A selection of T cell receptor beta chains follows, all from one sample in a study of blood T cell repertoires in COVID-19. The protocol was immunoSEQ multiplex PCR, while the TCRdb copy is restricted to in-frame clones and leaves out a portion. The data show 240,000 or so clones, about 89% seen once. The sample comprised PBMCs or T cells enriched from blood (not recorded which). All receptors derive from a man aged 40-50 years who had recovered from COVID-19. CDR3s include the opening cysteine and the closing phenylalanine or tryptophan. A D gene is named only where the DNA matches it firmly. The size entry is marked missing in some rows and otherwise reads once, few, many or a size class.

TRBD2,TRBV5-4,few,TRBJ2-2,CASSSPGLADLVNTGELFF,TGTGCCAGCAGCTCGCCGGGACTAGCGGACCTAGTGAACACCGGGGAGCTGTTTTTT
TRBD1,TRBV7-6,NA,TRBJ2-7,CASSLFGTEDYEQYF,TGTGCCAGCAGCTTATTTGGGACAGAGGATTACGAGCAGTACTTC
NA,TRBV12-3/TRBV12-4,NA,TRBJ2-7,CASSRVGPEQYF,TGTGCCAGCAGTCGCGTGGGCCCGGAGCAGTACTTC
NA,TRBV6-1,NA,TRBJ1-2,CASSEDEGLSGYTF,TGTGCCAGCAGTGAAGACGAGGGTTTAAGTGGCTACACCTTC
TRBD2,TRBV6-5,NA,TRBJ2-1,CASRLAETYNEQFF,TGTGCCAGCAGACTAGCGGAGACCTACAATGAGCAGTTCTTC
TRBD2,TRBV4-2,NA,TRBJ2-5,CASSQVLKGTSGGAIQETQYF,TGTGCCAGCAGCCAAGTCCTCAAGGGGACTAGCGGGGGGGCGATCCAAGAGACCCAGTACTTC
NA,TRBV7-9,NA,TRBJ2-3,CASSLTGGRRTDTQYF,TGTGCCAGCAGCTTAACGGGGGGCCGGAGGACAGATACGCAGTATTTT
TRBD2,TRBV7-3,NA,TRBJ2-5,CASSLVAGGETQYF,TGTGCCAGCAGCCTCGTAGCGGGAGGCGAGACCCAGTACTTC
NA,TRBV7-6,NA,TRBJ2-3,CASRPGRSTDTQYF,TGTGCCAGCAGGCCGGGTCGGAGCACAGATACGCAGTATTTT
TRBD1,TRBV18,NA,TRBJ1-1,CASSPSRDRVNTEAFF,TGTGCCAGCTCACCGTCCCGGGACAGGGTGAACACTGAAGCTTTCTTT
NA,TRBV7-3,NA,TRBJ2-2,CASSLRAHINTGELFF,TGTGCCAGCAGTCTCCGCGCGCATATAAACACCGGGGAGCTGTTTTTT
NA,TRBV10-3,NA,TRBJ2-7,CAISEWESRAYEQYF,TGTGCCATCAGTGAATGGGAGAGCCGGGCCTACGAGCAGTACTTC
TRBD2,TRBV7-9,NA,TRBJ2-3,CASSIAGLATDTQYF,TGTGCCAGCAGCATCGCGGGACTAGCAACAGATACGCAGTATTTT
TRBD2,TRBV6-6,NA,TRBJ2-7,CASSPSGGGYEQYF,TGTGCCAGCAGTCCTAGCGGGGGTGGATACGAGCAGTACTTC
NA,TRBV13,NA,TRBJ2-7,CASSVSGTGSSYEQYF,TGTGCCAGCAGCGTCTCCGGGACTGGGAGCTCCTACGAGCAGTACTTC
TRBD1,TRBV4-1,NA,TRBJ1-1,CASSPGQGSLTEAFF,TGCGCCAGCAGCCCTGGACAGGGTTCCCTAACTGAAGCTTTCTTT
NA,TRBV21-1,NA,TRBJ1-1,CAHSRWRFPMNTEAFF,TGTGCCCACAGCAGGTGGAGGTTTCCCATGAACACTGAAGCTTTCTTT
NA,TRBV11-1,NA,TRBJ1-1,CASSRVGTEAFF,TGTGCCAGCAGCCGGGTTGGGACTGAAGCTTTCTTT